These 20 T cell receptor beta chains share one sample of origin, sequenced in a study of blood T cell repertoires in COVID-19. Assay used: immunoSEQ multiplex PCR; TCRdb lists only in-frame clones, some missing. Of approximately 140,000 clones in the sample, 80% to 90% were seen once. Sequencing used peripheral blood. The receptor set was obtained from a woman aged 55-75 years with COVID-19, enrolled during active disease.

The chain employs TRBV7-3 and TRBJ2-3, with D tentatively TRBD2 (6 bases). Germline CDR1 reads SGHTA; CDR2 reads FQGTGA. V lost 1 base and J 1 base, leaving 12 bases between the germline ends. CDR3 length equals 16 residues. CDR3: CASSLIGPGGTDTQYF. The CDR3 DNA reads as TGTGCCAGCAGCTTAATAGGGCCGGGGGGCACAGATACGCAGTATTTT.

CDR3 coding DNA: TGTGCCAGCACGGCGAACTCCGGGGTGGGCTACGAGCAGTACTTC. Translation: CASTANSGVGYEQYF. This chain joins TRBV5-4 and TRBJ2-7; D may be TRBD2 (5 bases). CDR1 is SGHNT, CDR2 YYREEE, per germline (reference sequence). The CDR3 covers 15 residues. V shed 6 bases and J shed 3 bases, with 19 bases lying between them.

This clone was seen once. The chain links TRBV5-4 to TRBJ1-3; D remains ambiguous. From germline, CDR1 is SGHNT and CDR2 YYREEE (reference sequence). The V gene lost 0 bases and the J gene lost 2 bases, with 9 bases spanning the gap. The CDR3 consists of 15 residues. The CDR3 sequence: CASSLDQVPGNTIYF. DNA for the CDR3: TGTGCCAGCAGCTTGGATCAGGTCCCTGGAAACACCATATATTTT.

The chain employs TRBV15 and TRBJ2-7; 8 positions agree with TRBD1. The CDR3 sequence is 16 residues long. Germline CDR1 and CDR2: LNHNV and YYDKDF (reference sequence). The V and J ends lost 1 base and 7 bases, in that order; junction bases with no gene match: 12. DNA of the CDR3: TGTGCCACCAGCAGAGTTCTCCAGGGGGCGGGTGAAGAGCAGTACTTC. It translates to CATSRVLQGAGEEQYF.

The chain carries TRBV11-2 and TRBJ2-5; D might be TRBD2 (6 bases). This CDR3 is built from 14 residues. The V end was cut by 0 bases, the J end by 9 bases, with 14 bases between. CDR1 SGHAT and CDR2 FQNNGV come from the germline V gene. CDR3 residues: CASSLDRLEGSQYF. CDR3 nucleotides: TGTGCCAGCAGCTTAGATCGACTAGAAGGCTCCCAGTACTTC.

This sequence joins TRBV12-3 or TRBV12-4 and TRBJ2-3; D might be TRBD2 (6 bases). V gave up 10 bases and J gave up 2 bases, with 13 bases separating them. The CDR3 extends over 13 amino acids. CDR3 DNA sequence: TGTGCCACACGGGACTTCGCCACAGATACGCAGTATTTT. Translation gives CATRDFATDTQYF.

The sample holds a few counts of this clone. The CDR3 sequence: CASSIAVPEEGAYYGYTF. CDR3 coding DNA: TGTGCCAGTAGTATCGCCGTCCCTGAGGAGGGGGCCTACTATGGCTACACCTTC. The chain links TRBV19 to TRBJ1-2; 7 bases are a match to TRBD1. The CDR3 is 18 amino acids. After removal of 3 bases from V and 3 bases from J, the junction contained 16 bases not matched to a gene. Per the germline V gene, CDR1 is LNHDA and CDR2 is SQIVND (reference sequence). The full variable domain, rest sourced from reference TRBV19 and TRBJ1-2, is DGGITQSPKYLFRKEGQNVTLSCEQNLNHDAMYWYRQDPGQGLRLIYYSQIVNDFQKGDIAEGYSVSREKKESFPLTVTSAQKNPTAFYLCASSIAVPEEGAYYGYTFGSGTRLTVV.

This chain joins TRBV5-1 and TRBJ1-4; 8 nucleotides agree with TRBD1. The V gene end was trimmed by 2 bases and the J gene end by 8 bases; junction bases not matched to a gene: 5. The CDR3 has 14 residues. Per the germline V gene, CDR1 is SGHRS and CDR2 is YFSETQ. The CDR3 protein is CASSLRQGTEKLFF. CDR3 in DNA: TGCGCCAGCAGCTTACGACAGGGGACGGAAAAACTGTTTTTT.

The chain has TRBV3-1 (or the pseudogene TRBV3-2) and TRBJ2-7; the match to TRBD1 covers 9 bases. Unmatched junction bases numbered 9, after V lost 3 bases and J lost 0 bases. Germline CDR1 reads LGHDT; CDR2 reads YNNKEL (reference sequence). The CDR3 extends over 17 amino acids. The DNA for the CDR3 is TGTGCCAGCAGCCAGACAGGGGGTGGGTTAGTCTCCTACGAGCAGTACTTC. Translation gives CASSQTGGGLVSYEQYF.

On this clone: At the DNA level, this CDR3 is encoded by other sequences in the same sample as well. This sequence joins TRBV7-9 and TRBJ1-2, with D tentatively TRBD1 (5 bases). This CDR3 comprises 13 residues. The germline CDR1 and CDR2 sequences are SEHNR and FQNEAQ (reference sequence). Trimming took off 5 bases at V and 5 bases at J, with 12 bases between the two ends. Written as DNA, the CDR3 is TGTGCCAGCAGCCCTGGGGGAGGGTATGGCTACACCTTC. Amino acid sequence: CASSPGGGYGYTF. Full variable domain (rest looked up from reference TRBV7-9 and TRBJ1-2): DTGVSQNPRHKITKRGQNVTFRCDPISEHNRLYWYRQTLGQGPEFLTYFQNEAQLEKSRLLSDRFSAERPKGSFSTLEIQRTEQGDSAMYLCASSPGGGYGYTFGSGTRLTVV.

The DNA for the CDR3 is TGTGCCAGCAGCTTAGGGGAGGGAACTGAAGCTTTCTTT. Its protein product is CASSLGEGTEAFF. The chain is built from TRBV11-2 and TRBJ1-1; no clear D gene. The CDR3 is made up of 13 amino acids. Trimming stripped 1 base from V and 5 bases from J, with 8 bases between. Germline CDR1 is SGHAT and CDR2 is FQNNGV.

The gene calls are TRBV28 and TRBJ1-1; the match to TRBD1 covers 8 bases. This CDR3 has 14 amino acids. V gave up 5 bases and J gave up 7 bases; unmatched junction bases: 9. Looked up from germline, CDR1 is MDHEN and CDR2 is SYDVKM. The CDR3 bases are TGTGCCAGCAGTACTCCGACAGGGGACTTTGAAGCTTTCTTT. Translation: CASSTPTGDFEAFF.

The gene calls are TRBV6-5 and TRBJ1-5, with D perhaps TRBD1 (6 bases). The CDR3 length is 14 residues. V was cut by 6 bases and J by 2 bases, with 11 bases left in between. Germline CDR1 reads MNHEY; CDR2 reads SVGAGI. The chain's CDR3 is CASSLQGGNQPQHF. CDR3 sequence (DNA): TGTGCCAGCAGCCTACAGGGTGGCAATCAGCCCCAGCATTTT.

The V call is TRBV7-8, the J call TRBJ2-1; D is unclear. Trimming pared 1 base from V and 2 bases from J, leaving 12 bases between. CDR3 length: 16 residues. In germline, CDR1 is SGHVS, CDR2 FQNEAQ. Here the CDR3 DNA reads TGTGCCAGCAGCTTAGTGAGTAAGAGCGCCTACAATGAGCAGTTCTTC. It translates to CASSLVSKSAYNEQFF. The full variable domain, its missing parts supplied by reference TRBV7-8 and TRBJ2-1, is GAGVSQSPRYKVAKRGQDVALRCDPISGHVSLFWYQQALGQGPEFLTYFQNEAQLDKSGLPSDRFFAERPEGSVSTLKIQRTQQEDSAVYLCASSLVSKSAYNEQFFGPGTRLTVL.

V and J are TRBV6-5 and TRBJ2-1; the match to TRBD1 covers 7 bases. V was pared by 1 base and J by 8 bases, with 8 bases of the junction left unmatched. CDR1 MNHEY and CDR2 SVGAGI come from the germline V gene. This CDR3 contains 15 residues. The CDR3 protein is CASSYYVAGGYEQFF. In DNA form, the CDR3 reads TGTGCCAGCAGTTACTATGTCGCAGGGGGTTATGAGCAGTTCTTC.

The chain combines TRBV29-1 with TRBJ1-2; the D gene is possibly TRBD1 (6 bases). V lost 4 bases, J lost 8 bases, and 23 bases lay in between. Germline V gene lookup returns CDR1 SQVTM and CDR2 ANQGSEA. The CDR3 spans 15 residues. The DNA for the CDR3 is TGCAGCGTTGTGGGGGATCCGACAGGATATGGGGGCTACACCTTC. Protein product: CSVVGDPTGYGGYTF.

This sequence joins TRBV28 and TRBJ2-3; the D gene is possibly TRBD2 (6 bases). The V and J ends lost 4 bases and 2 bases respectively, with 13 bases between them. The CDR3 runs to 15 residues. The germline V gene encodes CDR1 MDHEN and CDR2 SYDVKM. The chain's CDR3 is CASSSASDLTDTQYF. CDR3 sequence (DNA): TGTGCCAGCAGTTCCGCTAGCGATCTCACAGATACGCAGTATTTT.

This rearrangement joins TRBV5-6 to TRBJ2-7; maybe TRBD1 (5 bases). Trimming shortened V by 1 base and J by 5 bases, and 16 bases separated the two germline ends. This CDR3 has 15 amino acids. Germline CDR1 is SGHDT and CDR2 is YYEEEE. CDR3 protein: CASSLQGPVGDEQYF. In DNA, the CDR3 is TGTGCCAGCAGCTTGCAGGGCCCCGTTGGAGACGAGCAGTACTTC.

The chain has TRBV6-2 or TRBV6-3 and TRBJ1-1, with D perhaps TRBD1 (5 bases). Trimming took off 4 bases at V and 1 base at J, with 10 bases between the two ends. Germline V lookup: CDR1 MNHEY, CDR2 SVGEGT. This CDR3 comprises 14 residues. CDR3 in amino acids: CASSFIQGNTEAFF. The CDR3 bases are TGTGCCAGCAGTTTCATTCAGGGGAACACTGAAGCTTTCTTT.

This clone appeared a single time. The rearrangement uses TRBV5-1 and TRBJ1-1, with D possibly being TRBD1 (5 bases). The V gene's germline CDR1 is SGHRS and CDR2 YFSETQ. Trimming stripped 0 bases from V and 1 base from J, with 10 bases between. This CDR3 spans 15 amino acids. The CDR3 sequence is CASSLDGGTNTEAFF. DNA of the CDR3: TGCGCCAGCAGCTTGGACGGCGGGACGAACACTGAAGCTTTCTTT.